This T cell receptor (beta chain) appears in the sequencing data of a study of radiation and T cells in renal cell carcinoma. Across the whole study: Nephrectomy followed 15 Gy stereotactic body radiation by 4 weeks.

V lost 1 base, J lost 0 bases, and 20 bases lay in between. Germline V gene sequence: CDR1 SGHRS, CDR2 YFSETQ. This CDR3 has 18 residues. Concerning this clone itself: Its antigen is unknown.

The method was immunoSEQ multiplex PCR; TCRdb's version includes in-frame clones alone and lacks a portion of them. The repertoire consists of about 120,000 clones, with around 81% occurring once and the leading ten covering 5% to 6.5%. Described time point: blood 2 weeks post-SBRT. Treatment noted: 15 Gy SBRT to primary tumor, nephrectomy 4 weeks later. Study conclusions and caveats: No pretreatment tumor biopsies were available for baseline clonotypes.

This TCR came from a man aged 50-60 years with renal cell carcinoma. The source was blood, collected from a patient whose treatment included radiotherapy and nephrectomy. This chain connects TRBV5-1 to TRBJ2-7, with D possibly matching TRBD1 (6 bases). The CDR3 region has the DNA TGCGCCAGCAGCTTGTCACTCCCTTCAGGGGCAAGCTCCTACGAGCAGTACTTC. Its translation: CASSLSLPSGASSYEQYF.